This TCR beta chain was found in a study of blood T cells in healthy people across ages. There are a few counts of this clonotype. It was with a sample-barcoded 5' primer and a J-beta primer mix that a second PCR of about 6 to 12 cycles was run. TCRdb reprocessed the 5' RACE reads with MiXCR, giving one entry per CDR3 protein. The sample gives hundreds of thousands of distinct CDR3 sequences, over 25% of which show up once; 3.6% is in the top ten. The CDR3 spans 16 residues. V shed 5 bases and J 4 bases; nucleotides not matched to a gene: 13. This sample was shared with a second study, whose subject was T cells of mothers and their children.

The receptor comes from a boy between 2 and 10 years old in good health. The V and J genes are TRBV12-3 or TRBV12-4 and TRBJ2-7; 8 positions match TRBD2. Sample: blood. The CDR3 sequence: CASSPPGGAGAYEQYF. The CDR3 DNA reads as TGTGCCAGCAGTCCCCCGGGGGGAGCGGGGGCTTACGAGCAGTACTTC.